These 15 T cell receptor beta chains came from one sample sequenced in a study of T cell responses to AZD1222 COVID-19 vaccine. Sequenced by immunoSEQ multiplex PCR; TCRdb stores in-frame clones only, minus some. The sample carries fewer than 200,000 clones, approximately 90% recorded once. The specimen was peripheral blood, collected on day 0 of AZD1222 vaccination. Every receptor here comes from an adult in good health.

DNA for the CDR3: TGTGCCAGAAGCTTTTCCAAAGGGGGCAAGGGGTATAGGGGCAATCAGCCCCAGCATTTT. Amino acid sequence: CARSFSKGGKGYRGNQPQHF. The chain joins TRBV5-3 to TRBJ1-5, with TRBD1 identical over 7 bases. TRBV5-3 is identified as an open reading frame with a role that is uncertain. Trimming took 2 bases from V and 2 from J; bases not matched to a gene: 19. The CDR3 sequence is 20 residues long.

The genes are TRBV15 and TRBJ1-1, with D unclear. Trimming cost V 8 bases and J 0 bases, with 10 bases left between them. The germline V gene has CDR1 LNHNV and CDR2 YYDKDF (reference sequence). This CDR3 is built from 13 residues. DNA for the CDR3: TGTGCCACCCAGGCGGCCCTGAACACTGAAGCTTTCTTT. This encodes CATQAALNTEAFF. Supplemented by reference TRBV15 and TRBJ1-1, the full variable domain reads DAMVIQNPRYQVTQFGKPVTLSCSQTLNHNVMYWYQQKSSQAPKLLFHYYDKDFNNEADTPDNFQSRRPNTSFCFLDIRSPGLGDTAMYLCATQAALNTEAFFGQGTRLTVV.

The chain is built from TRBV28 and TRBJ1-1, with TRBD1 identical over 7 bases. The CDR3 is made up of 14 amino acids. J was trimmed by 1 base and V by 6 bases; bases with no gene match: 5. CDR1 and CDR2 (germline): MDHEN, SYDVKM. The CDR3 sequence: CASSRQGGNTEAFF. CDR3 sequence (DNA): TGTGCCAGCAGCCGACAGGGAGGGAACACTGAAGCTTTCTTT. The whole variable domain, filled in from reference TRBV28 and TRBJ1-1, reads DVKVTQSSRYLVKRTGEKVFLECVQDMDHENMFWYRQDPGLGLRLIYFSYDVKMKEKGDIPEGYSVSREKKERFSLILESASTNQTSMYLCASSRQGGNTEAFFGQGTRLTVV.

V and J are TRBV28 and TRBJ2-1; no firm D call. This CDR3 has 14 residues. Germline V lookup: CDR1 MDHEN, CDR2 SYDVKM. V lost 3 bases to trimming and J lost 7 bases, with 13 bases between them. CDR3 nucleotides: TGTGCCAGCAGTTTGGGGTTGGAGTTAAATGAGCAGTTCTTC. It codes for CASSLGLELNEQFF.

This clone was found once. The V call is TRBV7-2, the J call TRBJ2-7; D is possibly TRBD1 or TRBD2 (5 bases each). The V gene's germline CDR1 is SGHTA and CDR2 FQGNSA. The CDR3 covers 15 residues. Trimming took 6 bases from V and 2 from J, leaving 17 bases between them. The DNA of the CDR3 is TGTGCCAGCAGTTCAACGGCTACGGGACCCTACGAGCAGTACTTC. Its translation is CASSSTATGPYEQYF.

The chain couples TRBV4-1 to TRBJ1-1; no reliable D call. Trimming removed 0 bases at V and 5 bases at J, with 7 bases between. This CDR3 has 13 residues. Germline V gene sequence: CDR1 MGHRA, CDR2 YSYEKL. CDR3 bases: TGCGCCAGCAGCCAAGAAATGGGAACTGAAGCTTTCTTT. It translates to CASSQEMGTEAFF.

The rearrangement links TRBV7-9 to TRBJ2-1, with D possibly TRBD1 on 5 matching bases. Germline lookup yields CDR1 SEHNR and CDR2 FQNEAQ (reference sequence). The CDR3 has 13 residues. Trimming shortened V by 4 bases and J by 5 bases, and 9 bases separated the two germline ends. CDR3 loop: CASSSLTDNEQFF. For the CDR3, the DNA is TGTGCCAGCAGCTCGTTGACAGACAATGAGCAGTTCTTC.

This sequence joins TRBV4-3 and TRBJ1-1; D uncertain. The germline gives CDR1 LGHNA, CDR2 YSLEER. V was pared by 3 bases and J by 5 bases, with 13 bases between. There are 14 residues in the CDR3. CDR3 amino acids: CASSHTSSWTEAFF. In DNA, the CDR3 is TGCGCCAGCAGCCACACAAGCAGTTGGACTGAAGCTTTCTTT.

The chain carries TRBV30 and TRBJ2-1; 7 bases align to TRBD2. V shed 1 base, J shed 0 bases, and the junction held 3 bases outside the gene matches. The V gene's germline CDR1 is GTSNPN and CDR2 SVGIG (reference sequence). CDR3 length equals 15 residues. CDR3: CAWSGSGGSYNEQFF. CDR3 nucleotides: TGTGCCTGGAGTGGGTCGGGAGGCTCCTACAATGAGCAGTTCTTC.

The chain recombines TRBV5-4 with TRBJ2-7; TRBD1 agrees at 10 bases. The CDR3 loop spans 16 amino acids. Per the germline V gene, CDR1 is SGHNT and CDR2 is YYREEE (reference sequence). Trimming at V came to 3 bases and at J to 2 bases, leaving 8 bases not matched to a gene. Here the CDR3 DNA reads TGTGCCAGCAGCTCAAACCCGGGACAGGGGCCCTACGAGCAGTACTTC. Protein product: CASSSNPGQGPYEQYF.

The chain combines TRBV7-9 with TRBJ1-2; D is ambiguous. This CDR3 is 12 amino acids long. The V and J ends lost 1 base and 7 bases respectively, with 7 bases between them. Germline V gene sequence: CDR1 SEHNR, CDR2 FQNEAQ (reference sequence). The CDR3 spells CASSLEAGGYTF. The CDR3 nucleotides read TGTGCCAGCAGCTTAGAGGCCGGTGGCTACACCTTC.

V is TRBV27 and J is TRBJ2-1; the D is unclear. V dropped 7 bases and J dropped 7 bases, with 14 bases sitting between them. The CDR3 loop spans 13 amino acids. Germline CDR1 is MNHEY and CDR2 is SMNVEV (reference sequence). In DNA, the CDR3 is TGTGCCAGCACCCAGAGTCTTAGGAATGAGCAGTTCTTC. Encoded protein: CASTQSLRNEQFF.

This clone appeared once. In nucleotides, the CDR3 is TGTGCCATCAGTGAGGGGGGGGCGGAGCAGCCCCAGCATTTT. The encoded protein is CAISEGGAEQPQHF. This chain joins TRBV10-3 and TRBJ1-5; weak D call: TRBD1 (6 bases). Trimming pared 2 bases from V and 7 bases from J, leaving 12 bases between. Looked up from germline, CDR1 is ENHRY and CDR2 is SYGVKD. There are 14 residues in the CDR3.

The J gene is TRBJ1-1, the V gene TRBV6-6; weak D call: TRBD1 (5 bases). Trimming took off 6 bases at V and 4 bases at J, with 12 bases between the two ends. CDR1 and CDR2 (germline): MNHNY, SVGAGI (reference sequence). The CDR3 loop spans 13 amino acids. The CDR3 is CASRLGTGTEAFF. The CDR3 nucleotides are TGTGCCAGCAGACTCGGGACGGGCACTGAAGCTTTCTTT.

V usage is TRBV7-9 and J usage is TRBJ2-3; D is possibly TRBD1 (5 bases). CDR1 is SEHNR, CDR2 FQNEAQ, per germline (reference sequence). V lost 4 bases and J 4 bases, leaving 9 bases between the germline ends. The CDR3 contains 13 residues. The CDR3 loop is CASSSEGADTQYF. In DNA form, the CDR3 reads TGTGCCAGCAGCTCTGAAGGGGCAGATACGCAGTATTTT.